Following are 10 T cell receptor beta chains from one sample sequenced in a study of kidney transplant recipient with SARS-CoV-2 infection. TCRdb re-called the reads through MiXCR, storing one row per CDR3 protein. The sample lists about 250,000 distinct CDR3 sequences, more than 25% occurring once. The material sequenced was a blood sample, taken at baseline and on day 111 from a kidney transplant recipient. Receptors originate from a male patient aged 25 to 39 who had COVID-19 and was a kidney transplant recipient. Some T cells may be transferred from the graft donor.

A single count supports this clonotype. This may arise from a read error, as a much more abundant clone is one base away. CDR3 DNA sequence: TGTGCCAGCAAGCTGACAGGGACGAACACTGAAGCTTTCTTT. Translated: CASKLTGTNTEAFF. This rearrangement joins TRBV6-2 or TRBV6-3 to TRBJ1-1, with 7 positions matching TRBD1. CDR3 length: 14 residues. Trimming cost V 7 bases and J 1 base; bases outside gene matches: 6. The germline V gene has CDR1 MNHEY and CDR2 SVGEGT.

About this clonotype itself: This may be a read error: a much more frequent sequence differs by one nucleotide. The chain is built from TRBV7-2 and TRBJ1-6; D is undetermined. Trimming removed 2 bases from V and 10 bases from J, with 6 bases in between. Germline assignment: CDR1 SGHTA and CDR2 FQGNSA. The CDR3 sequence is 12 residues long. CDR3 nucleotides: TGTGCCAGCAGCTTAAGGACCTCACCCCTCCACTTT. It codes for CASSLRTSPLHF.

This clonotype was picked up many times. The rearrangement uses TRBV20-1 and TRBJ2-5; 13 positions agree with TRBD2. CDR3 length: 16 residues. Losses at the gene ends were 3 bases for V and 1 base for J; bases not matched to a gene: 5. The germline V gene encodes CDR1 DFQATT and CDR2 SNEGSKA (reference sequence). CDR3 amino acids: CSARGGLAGTQETQYF. In DNA, the CDR3 is TGCAGTGCTAGGGGGGGACTAGCGGGAACCCAAGAGACCCAGTACTTC.

This clonotype was found many times. The CDR3 loop is CASSAVRRSRKTYGYTF. CDR3 nucleotides: TGTGCCAGCAGTGCGGTCCGACGCTCTAGAAAGACCTATGGCTACACCTTC. The V gene is TRBV6-8, the J gene TRBJ1-2, with D hard to call. This CDR3 is built from 17 residues. V was trimmed by 5 bases and J by 4 bases, leaving 23 bases between them. The germline V gene has CDR1 MNHGY and CDR2 SAAAGT.

In the case of this clonotype: The CDR3 end shows no conserved phenylalanine or tryptophan, and so a read error is likely. This chain links TRBV28 with TRBJ1-1; 8 bases are a match to TRBD1. This CDR3 contains 14 residues. Germline-derived CDR1 and CDR2 are MDHEN and SYDVKM. With 6 bases clipped from V and 0 bases from J, the junction kept 3 bases outside the gene matches. Here the CDR3 DNA reads TGTGCCAGCAGGTTGACAGGGGTGAACACTGAAGCTTTCCTT. It encodes CASRLTGVNTEAFL.

About this clonotype itself: A much bigger clone sits one base away, suggesting this may be a read error. The rearrangement uses TRBV11-2 and TRBJ1-1, with D tentatively TRBD1 (5 bases). The CDR3 is made up of 15 amino acids. Germline assignment: CDR1 SGHAT and CDR2 FQNNGV. This CDR3 is CASSLLIRVKTEAFF. The DNA of the CDR3 is TGTGCCAGCAGCTTACTGATCAGGGTGAAAACTGAAGCTTTCTTT. Full variable domain (missing parts from reference TRBV11-2 and TRBJ1-1): EAGVAQSPRYKIIEKRQSVAFWCNPISGHATLYWYQQILGQGPKLLIQFQNNGVVDDSQLPKDRFSAERLKGVDSTLKIQPAKLEDSAVYLCASSLLIRVKTEAFFGQGTRLTVV.

Points on this clonotype: This may be a read error: a much more frequent sequence differs by one nucleotide. This chain's CDR3 is CASSPSPGQANTKAFF. In nucleotides, the CDR3 is TGTGCCAGCAGCCCCTCCCCGGGACAAGCGAACACTAAAGCTTTCTTT. V is TRBV7-9 and J is TRBJ1-1, with a possible D match to TRBD1 (6 bases). This CDR3 has 16 amino acids. Per the germline V gene, CDR1 is SEHNR and CDR2 is FQNEAQ (reference sequence).

This clonotype was recorded at least ten times. This chain links TRBV6-5 with TRBJ2-7; no reliable D call. Germline V CDR1 and CDR2: MNHEY, SVGAGI. Trimming shortened V by 0 bases and J by 2 bases, and 11 bases separated the two germline ends. This CDR3 is 15 amino acids long. CDR3 sequence (DNA): TGTGCCAGCAGTTACTCGACCTCCCTCCCCTACGAGCAGTACTTC. Its protein product is CASSYSTSLPYEQYF.

This clonotype was observed at least ten times. The V call is TRBV3-1, the J call TRBJ2-5; D ambiguous. The CDR3 contains 16 residues. The V gene lost 8 bases and the J gene lost 5 bases, with 24 bases spanning the gap. CDR1 and CDR2 (germline): LGHDT, YNNKEL (reference sequence). The CDR3 DNA reads TGTGCCAGCCGTAATAATCCCATTTCTTTCTCTGAGACCCAGTACTTC. It specifies CASRNNPISFSETQYF.

This clonotype was detected many times. The DNA for the CDR3 is TGTGCCAGTAGTACACCCATCGGGACAGGGGGGTACGAGCAGTACTTC. Encoded protein: CASSTPIGTGGYEQYF. This rearrangement joins TRBV19 to TRBJ2-7; 11 bases map to TRBD1. V trimming: 4 bases; J trimming: 4 bases; junction bases outside the gene matches: 9. CDR1 and CDR2 from the germline V gene are LNHDA and SQIVND (reference sequence). The CDR3 is 16 amino acids.